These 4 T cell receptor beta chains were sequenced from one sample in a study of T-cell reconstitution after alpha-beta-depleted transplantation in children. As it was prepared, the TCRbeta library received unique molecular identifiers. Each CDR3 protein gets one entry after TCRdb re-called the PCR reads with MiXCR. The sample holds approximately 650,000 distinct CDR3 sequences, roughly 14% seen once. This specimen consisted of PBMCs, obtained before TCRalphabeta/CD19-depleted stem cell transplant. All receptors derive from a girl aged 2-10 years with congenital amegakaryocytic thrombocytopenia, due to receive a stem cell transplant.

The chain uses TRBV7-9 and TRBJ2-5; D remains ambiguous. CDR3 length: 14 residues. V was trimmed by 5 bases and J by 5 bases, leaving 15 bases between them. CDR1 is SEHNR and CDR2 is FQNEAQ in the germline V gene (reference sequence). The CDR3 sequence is CASSPDVLFETQYF. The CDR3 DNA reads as TGTGCCAGCAGCCCGGACGTCTTATTTGAGACCCAGTACTTC.

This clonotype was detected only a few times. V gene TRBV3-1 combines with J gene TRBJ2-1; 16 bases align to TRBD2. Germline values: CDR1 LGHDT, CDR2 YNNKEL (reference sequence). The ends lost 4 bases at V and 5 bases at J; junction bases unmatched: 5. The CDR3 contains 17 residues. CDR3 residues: CASSRPGLAGGDNEQFF. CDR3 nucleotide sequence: TGTGCCAGCAGCCGCCCGGGACTAGCGGGAGGGGACAATGAGCAGTTCTTC.

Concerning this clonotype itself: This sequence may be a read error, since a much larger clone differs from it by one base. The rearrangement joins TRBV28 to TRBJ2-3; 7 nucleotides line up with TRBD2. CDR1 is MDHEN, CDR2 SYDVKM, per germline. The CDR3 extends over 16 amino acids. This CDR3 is CPSSSRDYLLTDTQYF. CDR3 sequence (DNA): TGTCCCAGCAGTTCCCGGGACTACCTACTCACAGATACGCAGTATTTT.

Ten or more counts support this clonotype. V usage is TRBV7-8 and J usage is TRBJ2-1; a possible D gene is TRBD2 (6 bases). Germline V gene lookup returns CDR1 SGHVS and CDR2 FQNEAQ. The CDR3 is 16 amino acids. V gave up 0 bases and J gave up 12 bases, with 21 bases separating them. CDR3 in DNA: TGTGCCAGCAGCTTAGCACGCTGGACGGGAGAGGACGGGCAGTTCTTC. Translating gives CASSLARWTGEDGQFF.